This T cell receptor (beta chain) was documented in a study of blood T cells in healthy people across ages. The V gene's germline CDR1 is KGHSH and CDR2 LQKENI. The CDR3 covers 18 residues. Using a J-beta primer mix together with a sample-barcoded 5' primer, a second PCR was run for roughly 7 to 12 cycles. Every single cDNA molecule received a tag from a template-switch adaptor with 12 random nucleotides. TCRdb independently ran MiXCR on the 5' RACE reads; one entry per CDR3 protein. The sample carries 550,000 to 600,000 distinct CDR3 sequences, 25% to 30% recorded once. Per-sample yields of isolated PBMCs were at least 6 million.

The chain couples TRBV18 to TRBJ2-5; 13 bases are a match to TRBD2. The DNA end is more similar to TRBJ2-1, so the J call may be wrong. This receptor was identified in an older woman in good health. Sequencing input: blood. CDR3 amino acids: CASSPPRLAGGPNNEQFF. The CDR3 DNA reads as TGTGCCAGCTCACCACCTCGACTAGCGGGGGGCCCAAACAATGAGCAGTTCTTC.